Listed here is a single T cell receptor beta chain. The V end lost 4 bases, the J end lost 0 bases, and 37 bases lay between the germline ends. This CDR3 comprises 23 residues. Looked up from germline, CDR1 is GTSNPN and CDR2 is SVGIG (reference sequence). This sample is part of a study of blood T cell repertoires in COVID-19. As handled by the study authors: Amplifying reference gene primers gave estimates of nucleated cell counts. Clones were read by immunoSEQ multiplex PCR, and TCRdb kept only the in-frame ones, dropping some. V and J calls and clone size are those listed in that table; D and trimming were worked out from the DNA. The sample gives around 67,000 clones, around 91% of which show up once; 8.5% is in the top ten.

The source of this sequence is a human donor in a cohort sampled during active COVID-19. Sequencing input: peripheral blood. The chain uses TRBV30 and TRBJ1-5; D not certain. CDR3 nucleotides: TGTGCCTGGACTCCTAAGGGAGTGTTATCGGGCAGGACGACGCCCTTTAGCAATCAGCCCCAGCATTTT. As protein: CAWTPKGVLSGRTTPFSNQPQHF.